The 25 T cell receptor beta chains below come from one sample, sequenced in a study of CD8+ T cells in alopecia areata. cDNA serving as the sequencing template came from extracted, reverse transcribed RNA. Data came from immunoSEQ multiplex PCR; TCRdb stores just in-frame clones and leaves some out. This sample yields approximately 180,000 clones, of which 60% are seen a single time; 0.95% to 1.1% belongs to the top ten. The treatment here: oral pan-JAK inhibitor, 5-10 mg twice daily. The material sequenced was CD4+ T cells sorted from blood, taken at week 24, from a patient treated with tofacitinib. The source is a human donor with alopecia areata.

This clone was seen a few times. The chain couples TRBV4-3 to TRBJ1-1, with D possibly TRBD1 on 5 matching bases. CDR1 is LGHNA, CDR2 YSLEER, per germline. Trimming shortened V by 4 bases and J by 7 bases, and 13 bases separated the two germline ends. There are 13 residues in the CDR3. CDR3 loop: CASSRQSGNEAFF. The CDR3, as DNA: TGCGCCAGCAGCCGACAGAGTGGAAATGAAGCTTTCTTT.

This clone is a singleton in its sample. This chain links TRBV6-5 with TRBJ1-1; TRBD1 matches 9 bases. The CDR3 is made up of 13 amino acids. With V trimmed by 7 bases and J by 1 base, 1 base remained unmatched. Germline V lookup: CDR1 MNHEY, CDR2 SVGAGI. CDR3 loop: CASTTGGNTEAFF. DNA for the CDR3: TGTGCCAGCACGACAGGGGGGAACACTGAAGCTTTCTTT.

This clone occurred a few times. The chain carries TRBV2 and TRBJ2-2; 9 bases align to TRBD1. The V segment lost 6 bases and the J segment 4 bases; nucleotides outside the gene matches: 6. The CDR3 extends over 15 amino acids. CDR1 SNHLY and CDR2 FYNNEI come from the germline V gene. Here the CDR3 DNA reads TGTGCCAGCAGGAGCCGGGACAGGGTCACCGGGGAGCTGTTTTTT. Amino acids: CASRSRDRVTGELFF.

V usage is TRBV29-1 and J usage is TRBJ2-7, with a possible D match to TRBD1 (5 bases). Germline CDR1 is SQVTM and CDR2 is ANQGSEA. V was clipped by 1 base and J by 6 bases, with 13 bases between them. The CDR3 length is 13 residues. The CDR3 DNA is TGCAGCGTTGAAGCGGGCAGGGTGGGCGAGCAGTACTTC. Its protein is CSVEAGRVGEQYF.

This clone appeared a few times. The chain uses TRBV7-2 and TRBJ2-5; TRBD1 matches 7 bases. Trimming removed 5 bases from V and 10 bases from J; junction bases left unmatched: 7. The germline V gene has CDR1 SGHTA and CDR2 FQGNSA. This CDR3 region has 12 residues. CDR3 residues: CASSADRILQYF. The CDR3 bases are TGTGCCAGCAGCGCGGACAGGATCCTCCAGTACTTC.

A remark on this clone: The same CDR3 is also encoded by other DNA sequences in this sample. The V call is TRBV7-6, the J call TRBJ1-5; 8 bases are shared with TRBD1. Losses at the gene ends were 1 base for V and 1 base for J; bases not matched to a gene: 0. Germline loops: CDR1 SGHVS, CDR2 FNYEAQ. CDR3 length: 15 amino acids. DNA for the CDR3: TGTGCCAGCAGCTTAGGACAGGGGAGCAATCAGCCCCAGCATTTT. This sequence encodes CASSLGQGSNQPQHF.

The rearrangement links TRBV2 to TRBJ2-7, with D hard to call. Trimming removed 5 bases at V and 0 bases at J, with 5 bases between. This CDR3 is built from 12 residues. The germline CDR1 and CDR2 sequences are SNHLY and FYNNEI. The CDR3, as DNA: TGTGCCAGCAGTCTCAGCTCCTACGAGCAGTACTTC. Translating it yields CASSLSSYEQYF.

The chain links TRBV29-1 to TRBJ2-1; perhaps TRBD1 as D (6 bases). The V and J ends lost 7 bases and 3 bases respectively, with 13 bases between them. CDR3 length: 13 residues. Per germline, CDR1 SQVTM and CDR2 ANQGSEA. The CDR3 DNA reads as TGCAGCGCCCGGCCGGACAGCTACAATGAGCAGTTCTTC. Translated: CSARPDSYNEQFF.

This rearrangement joins TRBV4-3 to TRBJ2-1; D gene ambiguous. V lost 4 bases, J lost 6 bases, and 16 bases lay in between. Germline V gene data show CDR1 as LGHNA and CDR2 as YSLEER. The CDR3 sequence is 15 residues long. CDR3 nucleotide sequence: TGCGCCAGCAGCCCCGTAGGGCCGAATCGCAATGAGCAGTTCTTC. Its protein product is CASSPVGPNRNEQFF.

The chain has TRBV30 and TRBJ1-2, with D possibly being TRBD1 (6 bases). CDR3 length: 12 residues. The V gene's germline CDR1 is GTSNPN and CDR2 SVGIG (reference sequence). Trimming stripped 6 bases from V and 5 bases from J, with 13 bases between. CDR3 in DNA: TGTGCCTGCCCCTTGGACAGATATGGCTACACCTTC. Its protein product is CACPLDRYGYTF.

The chain joins TRBV7-8 to TRBJ2-6; D remains ambiguous. CDR3 length: 14 residues. Germline V gene data show CDR1 as SGHVS and CDR2 as FQNEAQ. V shed 3 bases and J shed 2 bases, with 5 bases lying between them. CDR3 region: CASSLRTGANVLTF. CDR3 DNA: TGTGCCAGCAGCTTGAGGACTGGGGCCAACGTCCTGACTTTC.

This sequence joins TRBV27 and TRBJ1-1; no firm D call. Deletions cut 0 bases from V and 3 bases from J, with 8 bases between. This CDR3 comprises 14 residues. Germline V gene lookup returns CDR1 MNHEY and CDR2 SMNVEV (reference sequence). The CDR3 loop reads CASSLSFKDTEAFF. The CDR3 DNA follows: TGTGCCAGCAGTTTATCTTTCAAGGACACTGAAGCTTTCTTT.

V gene TRBV7-6 combines with J gene TRBJ1-5; weak D call: TRBD1 (6 bases). The CDR3 is 13 amino acids. V was shortened by 3 bases and J by 5 bases, with 8 bases between the two germline ends. Germline V lookup: CDR1 SGHVS, CDR2 FNYEAQ. The CDR3 loop reads CASSLAGDQPQHF. The CDR3 nucleotides are TGTGCCAGCAGCTTGGCAGGGGATCAGCCCCAGCATTTT.

This clone came up a few times. The J gene is TRBJ1-1, the V gene TRBV7-9; 7 bases are a match to TRBD1. V gave up 3 bases and J gave up 5 bases; unmatched junction bases: 12. This CDR3 is built from 16 residues. CDR1 SEHNR and CDR2 FQNEAQ come from the germline V gene (reference sequence). The CDR3 DNA is TGTGCCAGCAGCTTCCCCCTGACAGGGAGGAGGACTGAAGCTTTCTTT. Translated, it gives CASSFPLTGRRTEAFF. Drawing the rest from reference TRBV7-9 and TRBJ1-1, the complete variable domain is DTGVSQNPRHKITKRGQNVTFRCDPISEHNRLYWYRQTLGQGPEFLTYFQNEAQLEKSRLLSDRFSAERPKGSFSTLEIQRTEQGDSAMYLCASSFPLTGRRTEAFFGQGTRLTVV.

This chain connects TRBV30 to TRBJ2-5; weak D call: TRBD1 (5 bases). The ends were cut back, 8 bases at V and 1 base at J, with 5 bases in the middle. The CDR3 is 10 residues long. The germline V gene has CDR1 GTSNPN and CDR2 SVGIG (reference sequence). The DNA for the CDR3 is TGTGCCCAGGGCCAAGAGACCCAGTACTTC. Its translation is CAQGQETQYF.

A note on this clone: Other DNA sequences in the same sample also yield this CDR3. The V gene is TRBV7-2, the J gene TRBJ2-7, with D perhaps TRBD2 (5 bases). Germline V gene data show CDR1 as SGHTA and CDR2 as FQGNSA. The CDR3 totals 12 residues. Trimming left V 2 bases short and J 3 bases short, with 5 bases between. The CDR3 is CASSLTSYEQYF. The CDR3 nucleotides read TGTGCCAGCAGCTTAACTAGCTACGAGCAGTACTTC.

The chain links TRBV2 to TRBJ1-1, with D possibly matching TRBD1 (5 bases). The CDR3 loop spans 17 amino acids. Germline CDR1 SNHLY, CDR2 FYNNEI. The V end was cut by 6 bases, the J end by 4 bases, with 24 bases between. The CDR3 sequence: CASRPGVARGLGTEAFF. The CDR3, as DNA: TGTGCCAGCAGACCGGGTGTGGCTCGGGGGTTGGGCACTGAAGCTTTCTTT.

There are a few counts of this clone. The chain has TRBV6-6 and TRBJ2-1; TRBD1 agrees at 10 bases. V trimming: 8 bases; J trimming: 8 bases; junction bases outside the gene matches: 6. Germline V gene sequence: CDR1 MNHNY, CDR2 SVGAGI (reference sequence). This CDR3 is built from 13 residues. The CDR3 DNA reads TGTGCCAGCGACAGGGGGCTGACGGATGAGCAGTTCTTC. Translating it yields CASDRGLTDEQFF.

The chain joins TRBV7-2 to TRBJ2-6; a possible D gene is TRBD2 (6 bases). With 2 bases removed from V and 2 bases from J, the gap between germline ends came to 10 bases. This CDR3 has 16 residues. Germline V gene lookup returns CDR1 SGHTA and CDR2 FQGNSA. CDR3 nucleotide sequence: TGTGCCAGCAGCTTAAGGAGGGGAACTGGGGCCAACGTCCTGACTTTC. Translating gives CASSLRRGTGANVLTF.

This chain links TRBV29-1 with TRBJ2-7, with D possibly TRBD1 on 5 matching bases. Germline assignment: CDR1 SQVTM and CDR2 ANQGSEA. The CDR3 is made up of 14 amino acids. Trimming left V 5 bases short and J 1 base short, with 15 bases between. The chain's CDR3 is CSVSDRRWSYEQYF. CDR3 in DNA: TGCAGCGTTTCTGACAGAAGATGGTCCTACGAGCAGTACTTC.

The sample holds a few counts of this clone. The sample contains more than one DNA sequence encoding this CDR3. The chain combines TRBV27 with TRBJ1-2; D unresolved. V was pared by 3 bases and J by 1 base, with 6 bases between. Germline CDR1 reads MNHEY; CDR2 reads SMNVEV (reference sequence). This CDR3 has 13 amino acids. CDR3 in DNA: TGTGCCAGCAGTTTTGAGGGTAACTATGGCTACACCTTC. Protein: CASSFEGNYGYTF.

The chain recombines TRBV27 with TRBJ2-5, with 7 bases aligning to TRBD1. The V gene's germline CDR1 is MNHEY and CDR2 SMNVEV (reference sequence). The CDR3 spans 15 residues. With V trimmed by 4 bases and J by 2 bases, 7 bases remained unmatched. CDR3 DNA sequence: TGTGCCAGCAGTTCCGGGACAGAGCCTCAAGAGACCCAGTACTTC. It specifies CASSSGTEPQETQYF.

In DNA, the CDR3 is TGTGCCTGGAGTGGGAATATGAACACTGAAGCTTTCTTT. Its protein product is CAWSGNMNTEAFF. This chain links TRBV30 with TRBJ1-1, with D hard to call. Germline lookup yields CDR1 GTSNPN and CDR2 SVGIG (reference sequence). The CDR3 loop spans 13 amino acids. Trimming took 1 base from V and 0 from J, leaving 6 bases between them.

The V gene is TRBV29-1, the J gene TRBJ1-2; D gene uncertain. Germline V gene lookup returns CDR1 SQVTM and CDR2 ANQGSEA. CDR3 size: 12 residues. The V end lost 3 bases, the J end lost 6 bases, and 11 bases lay between the germline ends. CDR3 loop: CSVDEALHGYTF. DNA of the CDR3: TGCAGCGTTGATGAGGCATTACATGGCTACACCTTC.

In its sample, this clone was seen a few times. V gene TRBV9 combines with J gene TRBJ2-3; unclear D gene. This CDR3 has 15 residues. Between the trimmed V and J ends, which lost 6 bases and 2 bases, there was a span of 16 bases. Per germline, CDR1 SGDLS and CDR2 YYNGEE. CDR3 DNA sequence: TGTGCCAGCAACAAGGCTCCAGGAGACACAGATACGCAGTATTTT. It translates to CASNKAPGDTDTQYF.